This TCR beta chain emerged from a study of cytomegalovirus exposure and HLA in healthy donors. Profiling relied on immunoSEQ multiplex PCR, and the TCRdb table lists in-frame clones only, not all of them. This sample carries about 160,000 clones, about 88% of them seen once, and the ten largest clones take around 3%. Germline CDR1 and CDR2: SGHRS and YFSETQ. V was trimmed by 1 base and J by 4 bases, leaving 13 bases between them. The CDR3 is made up of 15 amino acids. V gene TRBV5-1 combines with J gene TRBJ2-3, with D possibly matching TRBD2 (6 bases). Sequenced material: PBMCs. This clonotype was obtained from a man aged 18 to 35 in good health and CMV-seronegative. The DNA for the CDR3 is TGCGCCAGCAGCTTGAGCGGCGGGACCCCAGATACGCAGTATTTT. This gives the protein CASSLSGGTPDTQYF.